This TCR beta chain was documented in a study of shared clonotypes between healthy human individuals (dated by TCRdb to 2019 to 2021). Regarding the study in general: The cohort included three men and two women between 18 and 49 years of age. For each donor, three plates each were used for CD4 naive and CD4 memory, two plates were used for CD8 naive, and one plate was used for CD8 memory. To estimate repertoire size and how much clonotype sharing occurs between individuals, the study deeply sequenced the blood TCR repertoires of five or six healthy adults. Different laboratories and diverse techniques were used to prepare libraries and sequence TCR repertoires, to increase sequencing depth and limit assay-specific biases. Per donor, leukapheresis produced somewhere between about 0.9 and 10 billion PBMCs.

Using the deep immunoSEQ assay, multiplex PCR amplified TCR CDR3 regions from genomic DNA. Extracted genomic DNA from each cell subset was distributed evenly across all wells of several immunoSEQ 96-well plates, and each plate was treated as a replicate. Each replicate PCR for sorted subsets received around 210 ng genomic DNA, equal to about 30,000 T cell genomes. The purified libraries were quantified using a Qubit 3.0 fluorometer, sized with a Bioanalyzer 2100, and then quantified again using the KAPA Library Quantification kit. Every immunoSEQ 96-well plate was sequenced on a dedicated single-read 150-cycle Illumina NextSeq 550 flow cell. In the original analysis: Because the immunoSEQ output included only junctional sequences and no quality scores, the filtering could not be the same as the filtering used for full-length reads. Sequences were annotated with PyIR, a Python wrapper for IgBLAST v1.9, and V/J genes and CDR3 were assigned using IMGT germline references. Reads were filtered out if the reads had weak V/J assignments (E-value above 1e-6), no CDR3, stop codons, out-of-frame junctions, or ambiguous translated residues. V3J clonotypes were defined as sequences sharing an identical inferred V gene, J gene, and CDR3 amino acid sequence. The percentage overlap between two repertoires was calculated by dividing the number of shared unique clonotypes by the size of the smaller repertoire. Richness of each repertoire was evaluated using RTK rarefaction, the Chao1 estimator, and Recon v2.1 estimates of unobserved clonotypes. For all TCRbeta clonotypes obtained by the gDNA method from a few donors, generation probabilities were computed with OLGA. TCRdb carries this immuneACCESS record with in-frame sequences only. Its versions omit some clonotypes, under half of them owing to an unresolved V gene in the studies checked, with the rest unexplained. V, J and clone size derive from that table, while D and trimming were established from the DNA sequence. Present in this sample are around 2.1 million clones, 85% to 95% of which were seen just once. Of the sample, approximately 1.7% is held by the ten largest clones.

About this clone itself: No antigen is known for it. Base-call qualities are not available, and no considerably larger clone is one nucleotide away. Other DNA sequences in the same sample also yield this CDR3.

CD8 naive samples were CD45RO-negative cells positively selected for CCR7, giving a CD45RA+CCR7+ population that excluded TemRA cells. The donors were healthy, HIV-negative adults who had no recently reported acute infections or vaccinations. Only Caucasian adults living in Nashville, Tennessee, USA were represented among the donors. Blood was obtained by leukapheresis, after which PBMCs were separated by Ficoll-Histopaque density gradient centrifugation and cryopreserved in liquid nitrogen vapor phase. Analytical flow cytometry was used to check the purity and quantity of every magnetically sorted T cell population. Genomic DNA was isolated from each sorted fraction and quantified by UV absorbance on a Nanodrop 2000c. Looking up the germline V gene (reference sequence) yields CDR1 MNHEY and CDR2 SMNVEV. V lost 2 bases and J lost 0 bases; the stretch between them is 12 bases long. From the cysteine up to the phenylalanine, the CDR3 has a length of 16 residues. Of the read, only the CDR3 DNA is kept; its 48 bases are in frame from base 1.

The full study reports these points: The small number of donors limited the genetic and exposure-history diversity represented. Rarefaction of sorted-subset datasets indicated incomplete sequencing despite the large sequencing depth. Clonotypes shared by all four sorted-subset donors showed higher generation probabilities than non-shared clonotypes. Naive subsets generally had larger estimated clonotype richness than memory subsets did. Pairwise subsampling led to the expectation that sequencing depth would affect the degree of clonotype sharing among donors. Only blood was sampled, and tissue TCR repertoires likely differ from those in blood. Approximately 5% of naive CD4, 3.5% of naive CD8, 2.3% of memory CD4, and about 0.4% of memory CD8 clonotypes were shared across a few donors.

The sequencing input was naive CD8+ T cells from PBMCs. The sample's cell subset or site label, decoded: CD45RA+CCR7+. The TCR sequence derives from a man aged 18 to 30 in good health. Some clones in this sample may be carry-over from other donors' samples. The receptor chain draws on TRBV27 and TRBJ2-3; TRBD2 might be the D gene, on 6 matching bases. The DNA is as follows: TGTGCCAGCAGTTTAAGTTTAGCGGCTAGCACAGATACGCAGTATTTT. Its product reads: CASSLSLAASTDTQYF.